The sequence of this T cell receptor (beta chain) was determined in a study of blood T cell repertoires in COVID-19. Study background: Acute and convalescent COVID-19 specimens originated in the United States, Italy and Spain.

How the authors handled the data: Estimates of nucleated cell counts were drawn from the amplification of reference gene primers. The data were produced by immunoSEQ multiplex PCR, yet TCRdb's version contains in-frame clones alone and is incomplete. That table furnishes V, J and clone size, whereas the DNA furnished D and trimming. The data contain 110,000 to 150,000 clones, around 81% of them singletons. Trimming removed 1 base at V and 2 bases at J, with 12 bases between. The length of the CDR3 is 15 residues. The germline CDR1 and CDR2 sequences are MNHNS and SASEGT. The TCR sequence derives from a human donor in a cohort sampled during active COVID-19. The chain couples TRBV6-1 to TRBJ2-7; possibly TRBD2 for D (6 bases). Sample: peripheral blood. CDR3 nucleotide sequence: TGTGCCAGCAGTGAAGGCGGGACGGACGCCTACGAGCAGTACTTC. Protein sequence: CASSEGGTDAYEQYF.